These 32 T cell receptor beta chains share one sample of origin, sequenced in a study of blood T cell repertoires in COVID-19. Repertoires were generated with immunoSEQ multiplex PCR, while TCRdb's copy carries only in-frame clones and drops some. The sample lists about 250,000 clones, approximately 84% occurring once. Input material: peripheral blood. These receptors all stem from a man in his forties or fifties with acute or convalescent COVID-19.

This rearrangement joins TRBV6-1 to TRBJ1-2; 10 nucleotides align to TRBD1. CDR1 is MNHNS and CDR2 is SASEGT in the germline V gene. V lost 2 bases and J lost 2; bases outside the gene matches: 8. The CDR3 length is 17 residues. The CDR3 DNA reads TGTGCCAGCAGTGAAAGTTTCCGGGACAGGGGAAACTATGGCTACACCTTC. Its translation is CASSESFRDRGNYGYTF.

The V and J genes are TRBV10-3 and TRBJ1-1; TRBD1 might be the D (6 bases). V was trimmed by 6 bases and J by 0 bases, leaving 14 bases between them. This CDR3 comprises 15 residues. Germline CDR1 reads ENHRY; CDR2 reads SYGVKD. The CDR3 DNA sequence: TGTGCCATCAGATCGACAGGTCCTATGAACACTGAAGCTTTCTTT. Its protein is CAIRSTGPMNTEAFF.

The J gene is TRBJ2-1, the V gene TRBV5-1; 8 bases match TRBD2. Trimming removed 2 bases from V and 10 bases from J; junction bases left unmatched: 11. Per germline, CDR1 SGHRS and CDR2 YFSETQ. This CDR3 is built from 15 residues. CDR3 loop: CASSFLSGGPGEQFF. Written as DNA, the CDR3 is TGCGCCAGCAGCTTTCTATCGGGAGGGCCAGGGGAGCAGTTCTTC.

V gene TRBV18 combines with J gene TRBJ2-3, with TRBD1 matching over 7 bases. Looked up from germline, CDR1 is KGHSH and CDR2 is LQKENI. This CDR3 has 18 amino acids. V gave up 0 bases and J gave up 6 bases; unmatched junction bases: 15. The CDR3 here is CASSPPTGTVLPPDTQYF. The CDR3 DNA reads as TGTGCCAGCTCACCACCGACCGGGACAGTACTTCCACCGGATACGCAGTATTTT.

This chain uses TRBV20-1 with TRBJ2-2; D unresolved. Germline CDR1 reads DFQATT; CDR2 reads SNEGSKA (reference sequence). Trimming left V 3 bases short and J 7 bases short, with 12 bases between. The CDR3 contains 13 residues. CDR3 protein: CSASGRFGGELFF. In DNA form, the CDR3 reads TGCAGTGCTAGTGGCAGGTTTGGCGGGGAGCTGTTTTTT.

The count of this clone is one. The chain is built from TRBV2 and TRBJ1-6, with TRBD1 identical over 7 bases. This CDR3 is built from 13 residues. V lost 10 bases to trimming and J lost 4 bases; unmatched junction nucleotides: 4. Germline V CDR1 and CDR2: SNHLY, FYNNEI. This chain's CDR3 is CAIRGQYNSPLHF. For the CDR3, the DNA is TGTGCCATCCGGGGACAGTATAATTCACCCCTCCACTTT.

This chain uses TRBV7-9 with TRBJ1-2; TRBD1 matches 8 bases. Germline trimming cut 5 bases from V and 2 bases from J; bases unmatched to any gene: 4. Per germline, CDR1 SEHNR and CDR2 FQNEAQ (reference sequence). The CDR3 extends over 14 amino acids. The CDR3 sequence is CASSQTGENYGYTF. CDR3 bases: TGTGCCAGCAGCCAGACAGGGGAAAACTATGGCTACACCTTC.

The J gene is TRBJ2-5, the V gene TRBV6-5; 14 bases are shared with TRBD2. The CDR3 is 15 amino acids. Germline assignment: CDR1 MNHEY and CDR2 SVGAGI. J was trimmed by 5 bases and V by 4 bases; bases with no gene match: 3. CDR3 sequence reads: CASSWTSGGSETQYF. The CDR3 DNA follows: TGTGCCAGCAGTTGGACTAGCGGGGGGTCGGAGACCCAGTACTTC.

The CDR3 loop reads CASSLETSGGAGTQYF. CDR3 DNA sequence: TGTGCCAGCAGCTTGGAGACTAGCGGGGGGGCTGGGACCCAGTACTTC. This sequence joins TRBV9 and TRBJ2-5; TRBD2 aligns across 14 bases. Trimming removed 4 bases from V and 7 bases from J; junction bases left unmatched: 9. Per the germline V gene, CDR1 is SGDLS and CDR2 is YYNGEE. The CDR3 sequence is 16 residues long.

V is TRBV5-4 and J is TRBJ1-5; D gene ambiguous. This CDR3 has 14 amino acids. Germline V gene data show CDR1 as SGHNT and CDR2 as YYREEE (reference sequence). V lost 2 bases, J lost 0 bases, and 6 bases lay in between. CDR3 sequence (DNA): TGTGCCAGCAGCTTACAGAATAGCAATCAGCCCCAGCATTTT. It specifies CASSLQNSNQPQHF. The entire variable domain, with the rest obtained from reference TRBV5-4 and TRBJ1-5, is as follows: ETGVTQSPTHLIKTRGQQVTLRCSSQSGHNTVSWYQQALGQGPQFIFQYYREEENGRGNFPPRFSGLQFPNYSSELNVNALELDDSALYLCASSLQNSNQPQHFGDGTRLSIL.

The V call is TRBV12-5, the J call TRBJ1-1, with 8 positions matching TRBD1. Losses at the gene ends were 2 bases for V and 3 bases for J; bases not matched to a gene: 8. Germline V gene data show CDR1 as LGHNT and CDR2 as FRNRAP. CDR3 length: 16 residues. The CDR3 DNA sequence: TGTGCTAGTGGTTTGCCCCCGGACAGGGTGGACACTGAAGCTTTCTTT. This encodes CASGLPPDRVDTEAFF.

The gene calls are TRBV20-1 and TRBJ1-2; D unresolved. CDR1 is DFQATT and CDR2 is SNEGSKA in the germline V gene (reference sequence). Trimming took 3 bases from V and 8 from J, leaving 10 bases between them. CDR3 length: 11 residues. The CDR3 DNA is TGCAGTGCTAGTGAGACCAGGGGCTACACCTTC. Its protein is CSASETRGYTF.

Of note for this clone: The sample carries other DNA sequences with the same CDR3. The genes are TRBV5-1 and TRBJ2-7; D is possibly TRBD1 (5 bases). With 3 bases removed from V and 3 bases from J, the gap between germline ends came to 10 bases. The CDR3 has 13 amino acids. CDR1 SGHRS and CDR2 YFSETQ come from the germline V gene. The CDR3 sequence: CASSSDSIYEQYF. CDR3 DNA: TGCGCCAGCAGCTCTGACAGTATCTACGAGCAGTACTTC.

The V call is TRBV27, the J call TRBJ1-4, with 11 bases lining up with TRBD1. Trimming removed 7 bases from V and 7 bases from J; junction bases left unmatched: 8. Per germline, CDR1 MNHEY and CDR2 SMNVEV (reference sequence). The CDR3 is 15 amino acids. CDR3 sequence (DNA): TGTGCCAGCAAGGGACAGGGGGGTATCGGTGAAAAACTGTTTTTT. Translating it yields CASKGQGGIGEKLFF.

This chain's CDR3 is CASSTGMAFDTQYF. The CDR3 DNA reads as TGTGCCAGTAGTACCGGGATGGCGTTTGATACGCAGTATTTT. The chain carries TRBV19 and TRBJ2-3; tentative D call: TRBD2 (5 bases). Per germline, CDR1 LNHDA and CDR2 SQIVND (reference sequence). The CDR3 length is 14 residues. Between the trimmed V and J ends, which lost 4 bases and 6 bases, there was a span of 14 bases.

V gene TRBV30 combines with J gene TRBJ1-6; 9 nucleotides match TRBD1. This CDR3 is built from 16 residues. CDR1 and CDR2 (germline): GTSNPN, SVGIG (reference sequence). V dropped 0 bases and J dropped 10; count of bases not matched to a gene: 10. The CDR3 here is CAWSVAETGGRSPLHF. For the CDR3, the DNA is TGTGCCTGGAGTGTAGCCGAGACAGGGGGGAGGTCACCCCTCCACTTT.

The genes are TRBV14 and TRBJ1-1, with D possibly matching TRBD1 (5 bases). The ends were cut back, 3 bases at V and 7 bases at J, with 6 bases in the middle. Germline CDR1 SGHDN, CDR2 FVKESK. CDR3 length: 11 residues. CDR3 protein: CASSQGLEAFF. The CDR3 DNA reads TGTGCCAGCAGCCAGGGGCTTGAAGCTTTCTTT.

The chain employs TRBV19 and TRBJ2-3, with 8 bases that match TRBD1. CDR3 size: 13 residues. Germline V gene lookup returns CDR1 LNHDA and CDR2 SQIVND (reference sequence). After removal of 5 bases from V and 8 bases from J, the junction contained 6 bases not matched to a gene. The CDR3 DNA follows: TGTGCCAGTAGTGGGACAGGCAGAGGTACGCAGTATTTT. This gives the protein CASSGTGRGTQYF.

This clone has a single count. The rearrangement links TRBV3-1 (or the pseudogene TRBV3-2) to TRBJ1-6, with a weak D call TRBD1 (5 bases). CDR1 LGHDT and CDR2 YNNKEL come from the germline V gene (reference sequence). V gave up 0 bases and J gave up 7 bases, with 13 bases separating them. The CDR3 sequence is 16 residues long. The CDR3: CASSQDLSRVNSPLHF. The CDR3 DNA is TGTGCCAGCAGCCAAGATTTAAGCAGGGTAAATTCACCCCTCCACTTT.

In its sample, this clone was seen once. The chain couples TRBV15 to TRBJ1-1; TRBD1 agrees at 11 bases. Germline V gives CDR1 LNHNV, CDR2 YYDKDF (reference sequence). This CDR3 is 13 amino acids long. Trimming at V came to 8 bases and at J to 6 bases, leaving 5 bases not matched to a gene. The CDR3 protein is CATGGQGAAEAFF. The CDR3 nucleotides are TGTGCCACCGGAGGACAGGGGGCAGCTGAAGCTTTCTTT.

A remark on this clone: The junction shows a germline mismatch at one end, possibly a read error. The CDR3 loop is CASSEALSTGTGVF. The CDR3 region has the DNA TGTGCCAGCAGTGAAGCGCTTTCTACCGGGACAGGCGTCTTC. J is TRBJ1-2 and V is TRBV2; 8 bases map to TRBD1. The CDR3 length is 14 residues. Per the germline V gene, CDR1 is SNHLY and CDR2 is FYNNEI.

The chain recombines TRBV7-8 with TRBJ2-7, with 7 positions matching TRBD2. Germline V CDR1 and CDR2: SGHVS, FQNEAQ. V trimming: 2 bases; J trimming: 4 bases; junction bases outside the gene matches: 11. The CDR3 is 16 amino acids. The CDR3 DNA follows: TGTGCCAGCAGCTTATGGGGAGGGAGGGCCGTGTACGAGCAGTACTTC. Translating gives CASSLWGGRAVYEQYF.

This chain links TRBV10-3 with TRBJ1-2; 9 nucleotides align to TRBD1. Germline values: CDR1 ENHRY, CDR2 SYGVKD. Trimming at V came to 0 bases and at J to 4 bases, leaving 3 bases not matched to a gene. CDR3 length: 15 amino acids. The chain's CDR3 is CAISESGQGIYGYTF. DNA for the CDR3: TGTGCCATCAGTGAGTCTGGACAGGGGATCTATGGCTACACCTTC.

The CDR3 region has the DNA TGTGCCAGCAGTGAAAGGGGGAGCAGGACTGAAGCTTTCTTT. This sequence encodes CASSERGSRTEAFF. The chain is built from TRBV2 and TRBJ1-1; TRBD1 is a possible D gene (6 bases). CDR1 is SNHLY, CDR2 FYNNEI, per germline. CDR3 size: 14 residues. V lost 2 bases and J lost 5, with 12 bases in between.

V is TRBV6-5 and J is TRBJ2-3, with 11 bases lining up with TRBD2. V dropped 7 bases and J dropped 4; count of bases not matched to a gene: 7. From germline, CDR1 is MNHEY and CDR2 SVGAGI. This CDR3 is 15 amino acids long. The CDR3 sequence: CASNLSGREADTQYF. The CDR3 nucleotides are TGTGCCAGCAACCTTAGCGGGAGGGAGGCAGATACGCAGTATTTT.

V gene TRBV5-6 combines with J gene TRBJ1-5; TRBD1 matches 10 bases. Germline-derived CDR1 and CDR2 are SGHDT and YYEEEE. The CDR3 consists of 17 residues. After removal of 0 bases from V and 2 bases from J, the junction contained 5 bases not matched to a gene. CDR3 region: CASSLAGQGVGNQPQHF. The CDR3 nucleotides are TGTGCCAGCAGCTTGGCCGGACAGGGGGTCGGCAATCAGCCCCAGCATTTT.

The V and J genes are TRBV5-1 and TRBJ2-5, with a tentative D call TRBD1 (6 bases). V was cut by 4 bases and J by 7 bases, with 20 bases left in between. Looked up from germline, CDR1 is SGHRS and CDR2 is YFSETQ. The CDR3 is 15 amino acids. CDR3: CASSTLEGGGGTQYF. CDR3 nucleotide sequence: TGCGCCAGCAGCACCCTGGAAGGGGGTGGAGGGACCCAGTACTTC.

The V call is TRBV9, the J call TRBJ1-4; TRBD1 matches at 7 bases. With 4 bases clipped from V and 7 bases from J, the junction kept 10 bases outside the gene matches. CDR1 and CDR2 (germline): SGDLS, YYNGEE. The CDR3 has 15 residues. The CDR3 DNA reads TGTGCCAGCAGCCCCAGGGGGGTAAGCGGTGAAAAACTGTTTTTT. Amino acids: CASSPRGVSGEKLFF. Filled out from reference TRBV9 and TRBJ1-4, the complete variable domain reads DSGVTQTPKHLITATGQRVTLRCSPRSGDLSVYWYQQSLDQGLQFLIQYYNGEERAKGNILERFSAQQFPDLHSELNLSSLELGDSALYFCASSPRGVSGEKLFFGSGTQLSVL.

This rearrangement joins TRBV12-3 or TRBV12-4 to TRBJ2-7; 8 positions match TRBD1. V lost 8 bases and J lost 0; bases outside the gene matches: 3. The CDR3 has 13 amino acids. The CDR3: CASGDRTSYEQYF. The CDR3 nucleotides read TGTGCCAGCGGGGACAGGACCTCCTACGAGCAGTACTTC.

The CDR3 here is CASSLDLRDSSYNEQFF. Here the CDR3 DNA reads TGTGCCAGCAGCTTAGACTTACGGGATAGCTCCTACAATGAGCAGTTCTTC. The chain employs TRBV5-6 and TRBJ2-1; TRBD2 might be the D (5 bases). Germline CDR1 SGHDT, CDR2 YYEEEE. This CDR3 has 17 amino acids. V lost 2 bases, J lost 0 bases, and 15 bases lay in between.

The rearrangement uses TRBV5-1 and TRBJ2-2; TRBD2 is a possible D gene (6 bases). The CDR3 sequence is 15 residues long. V was clipped by 1 base and J by 1 base, with 8 bases between them. Germline V gene data show CDR1 as SGHRS and CDR2 as YFSETQ. The DNA of the CDR3 is TGCGCCAGCAGCTTGATTAGCGGGAACACCGGGGAGCTGTTTTTT. This codes for CASSLISGNTGELFF. The variable domain in full, completed from reference TRBV5-1 and TRBJ2-2, reads KAGVTQTPRYLIKTRGQQVTLSCSPISGHRSVSWYQQTPGQGLQFLFEYFSETQRNKGNFPGRFSGRQFSNSRSEMNVSTLELGDSALYLCASSLISGNTGELFFGEGSRLTVL.

The rearrangement links TRBV6-4 to TRBJ2-1; D may be TRBD2 (6 bases). The CDR3 is 13 residues long. Germline loops: CDR1 MRHNA, CDR2 SNTAGT. V dropped 4 bases and J dropped 5 bases, with 9 bases sitting between them. Here the CDR3 reads CASSAGLNNEQFF. CDR3 DNA sequence: TGTGCCAGCAGTGCGGGACTCAACAATGAGCAGTTCTTC.